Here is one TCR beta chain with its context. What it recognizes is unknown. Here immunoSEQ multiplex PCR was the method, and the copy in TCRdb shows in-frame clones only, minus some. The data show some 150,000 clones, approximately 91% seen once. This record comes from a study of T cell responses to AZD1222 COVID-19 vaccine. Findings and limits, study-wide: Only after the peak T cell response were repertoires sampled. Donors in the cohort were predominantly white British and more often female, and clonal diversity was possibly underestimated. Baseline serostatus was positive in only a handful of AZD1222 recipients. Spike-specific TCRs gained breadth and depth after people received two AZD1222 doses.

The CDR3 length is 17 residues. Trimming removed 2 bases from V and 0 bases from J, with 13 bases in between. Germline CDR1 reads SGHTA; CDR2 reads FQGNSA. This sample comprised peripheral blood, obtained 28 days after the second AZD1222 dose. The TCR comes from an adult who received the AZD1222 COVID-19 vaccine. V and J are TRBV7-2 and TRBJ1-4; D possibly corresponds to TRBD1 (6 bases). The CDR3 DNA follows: TGTGCCAGCAGCTTACAGGGGCGGAGTGCAACTAATGAAAAACTGTTTTTT. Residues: CASSLQGRSATNEKLFF.